The T cell receptor (beta chain) described here comes from a study of blood T cell repertoires in COVID-19. The CDR3 contains 15 residues. CDR1 SGHVS and CDR2 FQNEAQ come from the germline V gene. V lost 5 bases and J lost 8; bases outside the gene matches: 9. The method was immunoSEQ multiplex PCR; TCRdb's version includes in-frame clones alone and lacks a portion of them. The sample records 200,000 to 250,000 clones, about 85% being singletons. This receptor was taken from a woman aged 30 to 39 who had recovered from COVID-19. Sequencing was done on a sample of PBMCs or T cells enriched from blood (not recorded which). The chain carries TRBV7-8 and TRBJ1-4; TRBD1 aligns across 9 bases. This CDR3 reads CASSTNRGLGEKLFF. CDR3 DNA: TGTGCCAGCAGCACGAACAGGGGGCTTGGGGAAAAACTGTTTTTT.